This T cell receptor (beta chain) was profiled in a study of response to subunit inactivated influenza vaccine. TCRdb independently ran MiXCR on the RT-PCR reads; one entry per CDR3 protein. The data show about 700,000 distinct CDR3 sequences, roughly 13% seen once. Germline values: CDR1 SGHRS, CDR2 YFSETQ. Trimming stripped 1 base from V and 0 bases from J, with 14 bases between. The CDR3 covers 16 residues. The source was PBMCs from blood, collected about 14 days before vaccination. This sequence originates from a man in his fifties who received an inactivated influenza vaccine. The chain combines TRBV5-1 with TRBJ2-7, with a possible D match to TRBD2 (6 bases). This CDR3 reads CASSLTPSDYSYEQYF. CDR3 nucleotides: TGCGCCAGCAGCTTGACCCCCTCGGACTACTCCTACGAGCAGTACTTC.